This TCR beta chain was sequenced during a study of T cells after yellow fever vaccination. TCRdb redid the calling of the 5' RACE reads with MiXCR, one entry per CDR3 protein. This sample has under 600,000 distinct CDR3 sequences, with 13% found just once. This TCR derives from a man aged 30 to 45 who received the YFV17D yellow fever vaccine. Source: PBMCs, taken on the day of the yellow fever booster vaccination.

CDR3 DNA: TGTGCCAGCACCCTAACTAGCGGGAGGGCCAGGAACATTCAGTACTTC. It is translated as CASTLTSGRARNIQYF. This chain links TRBV28 with TRBJ2-4, with 13 positions matching TRBD2. The CDR3 extends over 16 amino acids. J gave up 7 bases and V 7 bases, and 10 bases lay outside the gene matches. Looked up from germline, CDR1 is MDHEN and CDR2 is SYDVKM.